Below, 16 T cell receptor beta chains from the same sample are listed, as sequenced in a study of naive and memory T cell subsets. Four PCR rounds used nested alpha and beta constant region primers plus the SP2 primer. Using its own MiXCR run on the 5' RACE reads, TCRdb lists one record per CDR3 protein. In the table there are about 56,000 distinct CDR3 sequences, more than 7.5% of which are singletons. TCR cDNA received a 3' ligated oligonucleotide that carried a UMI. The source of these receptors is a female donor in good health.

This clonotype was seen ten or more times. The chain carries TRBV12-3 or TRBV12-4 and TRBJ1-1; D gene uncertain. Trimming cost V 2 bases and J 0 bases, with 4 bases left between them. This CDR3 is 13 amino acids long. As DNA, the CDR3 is TGTGCCAGCAGTTTAAGATTGAACACTGAAGCTTTCTTT. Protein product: CASSLRLNTEAFF.

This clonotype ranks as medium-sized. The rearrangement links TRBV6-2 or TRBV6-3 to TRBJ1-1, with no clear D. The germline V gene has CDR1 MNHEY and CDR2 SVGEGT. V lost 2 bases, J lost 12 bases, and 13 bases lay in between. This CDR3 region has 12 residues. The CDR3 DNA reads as TGTGCCAGCAGTTACGATGGGCCGGATCCTTTCTTT. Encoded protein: CASSYDGPDPFF.

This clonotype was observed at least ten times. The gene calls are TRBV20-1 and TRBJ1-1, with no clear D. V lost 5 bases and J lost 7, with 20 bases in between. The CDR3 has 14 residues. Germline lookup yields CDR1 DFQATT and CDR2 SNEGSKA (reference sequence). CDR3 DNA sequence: TGCAGTGCTTTCAAGCGGGCTCGCGGAGGTGAAGCTTTCTTT. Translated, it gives CSAFKRARGGEAFF.

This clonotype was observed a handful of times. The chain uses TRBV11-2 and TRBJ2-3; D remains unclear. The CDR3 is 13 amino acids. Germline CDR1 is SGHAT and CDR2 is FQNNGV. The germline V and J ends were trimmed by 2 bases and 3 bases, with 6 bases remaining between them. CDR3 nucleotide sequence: TGTGCCAGCAGCTTAACCAGGACAGATACGCAGTATTTT. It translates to CASSLTRTDTQYF.

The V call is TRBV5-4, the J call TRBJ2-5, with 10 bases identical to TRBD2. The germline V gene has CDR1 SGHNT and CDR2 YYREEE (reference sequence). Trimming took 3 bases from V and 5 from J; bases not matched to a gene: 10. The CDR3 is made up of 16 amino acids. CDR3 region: CASSSSSGGSGETQYF. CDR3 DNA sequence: TGTGCCAGCAGCTCCTCTAGCGGGGGTTCGGGTGAGACCCAGTACTTC.

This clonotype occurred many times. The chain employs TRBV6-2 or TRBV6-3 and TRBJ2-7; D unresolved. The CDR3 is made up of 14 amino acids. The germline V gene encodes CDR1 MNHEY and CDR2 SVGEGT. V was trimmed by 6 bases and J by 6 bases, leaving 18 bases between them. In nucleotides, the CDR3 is TGTGCCAGCAGGCCCGACCTTTTCCGTTCCGAGCAGTACTTC. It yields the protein CASRPDLFRSEQYF.

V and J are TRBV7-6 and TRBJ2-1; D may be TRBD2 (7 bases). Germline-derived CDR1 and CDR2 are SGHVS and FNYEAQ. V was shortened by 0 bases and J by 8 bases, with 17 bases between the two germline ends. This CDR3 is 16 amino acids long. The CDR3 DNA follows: TGTGCCAGCAGCTTAGCCCCGGGGGGCGGATTCGATGAGCAGTTCTTC. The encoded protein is CASSLAPGGGFDEQFF.

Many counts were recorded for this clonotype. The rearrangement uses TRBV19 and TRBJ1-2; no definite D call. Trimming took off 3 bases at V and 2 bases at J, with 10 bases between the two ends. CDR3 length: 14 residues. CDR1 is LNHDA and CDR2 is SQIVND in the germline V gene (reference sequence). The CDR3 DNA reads TGTGCCAGTAGTATCCTGGGAGCAAACTATGGCTACACCTTC. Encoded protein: CASSILGANYGYTF.

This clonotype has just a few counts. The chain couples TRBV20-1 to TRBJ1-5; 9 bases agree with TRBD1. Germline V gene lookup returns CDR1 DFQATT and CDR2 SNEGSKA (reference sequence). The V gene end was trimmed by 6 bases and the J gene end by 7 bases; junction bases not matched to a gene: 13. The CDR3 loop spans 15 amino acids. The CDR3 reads CSASETGGRGQPQHF. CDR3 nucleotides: TGCAGTGCCAGCGAAACAGGGGGCAGAGGACAGCCCCAGCATTTT.

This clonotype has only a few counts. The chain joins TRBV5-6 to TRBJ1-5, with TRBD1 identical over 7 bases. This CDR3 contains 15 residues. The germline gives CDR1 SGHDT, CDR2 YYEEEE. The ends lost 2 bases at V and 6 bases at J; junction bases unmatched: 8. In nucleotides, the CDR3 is TGTGCCAGCAGCTTTTATGAAGGGGGCGGTCAGCCCCAGCATTTT. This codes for CASSFYEGGGQPQHF.

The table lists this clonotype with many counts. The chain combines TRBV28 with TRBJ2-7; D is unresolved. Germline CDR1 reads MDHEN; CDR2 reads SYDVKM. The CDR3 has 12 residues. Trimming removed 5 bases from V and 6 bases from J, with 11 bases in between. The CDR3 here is CASSPLGSEQYF. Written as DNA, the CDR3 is TGTGCCAGCAGTCCACTGGGCAGCGAGCAGTACTTC.

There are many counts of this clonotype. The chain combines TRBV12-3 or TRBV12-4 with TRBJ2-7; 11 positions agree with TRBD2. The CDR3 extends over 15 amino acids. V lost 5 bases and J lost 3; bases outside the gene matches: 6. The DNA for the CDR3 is TGTGCCAGCAGTCCGACTAGCGGGGTACTCTACGAGCAGTACTTC. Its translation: CASSPTSGVLYEQYF.

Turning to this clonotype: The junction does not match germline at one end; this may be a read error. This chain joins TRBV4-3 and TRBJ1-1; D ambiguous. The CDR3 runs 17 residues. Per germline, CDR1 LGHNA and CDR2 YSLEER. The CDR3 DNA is TGCACCAGCAGCCTCCAGAGGAACCCGACCATGAACACTGAAGCTTTCTTT. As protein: CTSSLQRNPTMNTEAFF.

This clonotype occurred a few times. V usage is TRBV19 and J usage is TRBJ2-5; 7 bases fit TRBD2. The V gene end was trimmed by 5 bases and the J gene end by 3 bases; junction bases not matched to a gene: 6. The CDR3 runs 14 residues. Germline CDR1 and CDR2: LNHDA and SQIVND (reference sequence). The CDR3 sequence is CASSSGTIKETQYF. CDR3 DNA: TGTGCCAGTAGTTCTGGGACTATTAAAGAGACCCAGTACTTC.

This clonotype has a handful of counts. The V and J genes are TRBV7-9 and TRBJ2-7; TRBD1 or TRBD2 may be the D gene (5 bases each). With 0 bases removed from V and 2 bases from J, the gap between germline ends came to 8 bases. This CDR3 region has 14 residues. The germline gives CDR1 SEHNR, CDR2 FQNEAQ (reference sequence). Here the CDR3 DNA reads TGTGCCAGCAGCTTAGCCGGGGCCACCTACGAGCAGTACTTC. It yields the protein CASSLAGATYEQYF.

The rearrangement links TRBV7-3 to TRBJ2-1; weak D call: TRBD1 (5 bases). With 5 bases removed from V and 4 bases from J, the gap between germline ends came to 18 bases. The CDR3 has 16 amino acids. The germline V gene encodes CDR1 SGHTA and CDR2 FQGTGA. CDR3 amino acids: CASSRDRGTAYNEQFF. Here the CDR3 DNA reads TGTGCCAGCAGCCGAGATAGGGGTACCGCGTACAATGAGCAGTTCTTC.